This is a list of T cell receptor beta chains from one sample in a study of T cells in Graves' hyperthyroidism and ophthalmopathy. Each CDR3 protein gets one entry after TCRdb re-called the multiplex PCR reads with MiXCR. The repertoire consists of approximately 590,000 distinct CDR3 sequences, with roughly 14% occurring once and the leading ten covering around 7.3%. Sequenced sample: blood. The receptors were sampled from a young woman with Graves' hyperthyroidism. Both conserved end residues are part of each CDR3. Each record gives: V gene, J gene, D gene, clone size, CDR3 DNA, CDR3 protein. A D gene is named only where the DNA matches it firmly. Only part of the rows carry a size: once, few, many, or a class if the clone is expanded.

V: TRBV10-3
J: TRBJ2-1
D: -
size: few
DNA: TGTGCCATCAGTGAGACTAGTTATTTCGAGCAGTTCTTC
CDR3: CAISETSYFEQFF

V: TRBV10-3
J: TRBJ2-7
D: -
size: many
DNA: TGTGCCACAGCAGAAAATTTCTACGAGCAGTACTTC
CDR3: CATAENFYEQYF

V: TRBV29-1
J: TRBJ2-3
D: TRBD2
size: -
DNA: TGCAGCGTTGAGGGGACTAGCGGGAGAATGAGAATTGGGACAGATACGCAGTATTTT
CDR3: CSVEGTSGRMRIGTDTQYF

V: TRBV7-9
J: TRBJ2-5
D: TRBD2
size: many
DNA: TGTGCCAGCAGCCTAGCGGGAGGAGAGACCCAGTACTTC
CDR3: CASSLAGGETQYF

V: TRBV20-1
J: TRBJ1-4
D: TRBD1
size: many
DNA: TGCAGTGCTAGGAACAGGGGGCTAGAAAAACTGTTTTTT
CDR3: CSARNRGLEKLFF

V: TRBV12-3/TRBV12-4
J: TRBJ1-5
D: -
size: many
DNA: TGTGCCAGCAGTTGGTCAGTGAACAATCAGCCCCAGCATTTT
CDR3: CASSWSVNNQPQHF

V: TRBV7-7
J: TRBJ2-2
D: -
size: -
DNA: TGTGCTAGCAGCCGCGGGTACACCGGGGAGCTGTTTTTT
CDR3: CASSRGYTGELFF

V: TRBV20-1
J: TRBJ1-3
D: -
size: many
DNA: TGCAGTGCTAGTCCCGGGGGGTATGGAAACACCATATATTTT
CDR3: CSASPGGYGNTIYF

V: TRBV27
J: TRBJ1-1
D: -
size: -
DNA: TGTGCCAGCAGTTTACAGGGAACGGGCACTGGAGCTTTCTTT
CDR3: CASSLQGTGTGAFF

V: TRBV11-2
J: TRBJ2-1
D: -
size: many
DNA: TGTGCCAGCAGCTGGACTGCAGGGAATGAGCAGTTCTTC
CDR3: CASSWTAGNEQFF

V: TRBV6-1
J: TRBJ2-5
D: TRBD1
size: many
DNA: TGTGCCAGCAGTCCACCTTGGGGGACAGGGTCCGTTCTCCAAGAGACCCAGTACTTC
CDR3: CASSPPWGTGSVLQETQYF

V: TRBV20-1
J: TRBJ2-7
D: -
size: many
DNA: TGCAGTGCTAGAGATCCCAGCAGGGACTCCTACGAGCAGTACTTC
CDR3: CSARDPSRDSYEQYF

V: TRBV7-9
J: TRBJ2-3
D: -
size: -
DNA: TGTGCCAGCAGCCCGCGGACACGAAGCACAGATACGCAGTATTTT
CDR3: CASSPRTRSTDTQYF

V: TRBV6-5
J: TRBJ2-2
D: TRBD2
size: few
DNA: TGTGCCACCTCCTCGGTAGCGGGAGGGTCCGGGGAGCTGTTTTTT
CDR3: CATSSVAGGSGELFF

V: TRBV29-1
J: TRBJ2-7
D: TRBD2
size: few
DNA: TGCAGCGTTGTTCTAGCGGGACCATACTACGAGCAGTACTTC
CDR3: CSVVLAGPYYEQYF

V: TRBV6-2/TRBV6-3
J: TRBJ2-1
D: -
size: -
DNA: TGTGCCAGCAGCGCGAGTGTAAACCCGGGATGGCAGTTCTTC
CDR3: CASSASVNPGWQFF

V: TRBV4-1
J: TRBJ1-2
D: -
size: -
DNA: TGCGCCAGCAGCCAAGTATCCGGGTCCTACGACTATGGCTACACCTTC
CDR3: CASSQVSGSYDYGYTF

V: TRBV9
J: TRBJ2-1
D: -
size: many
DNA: TGTGCCAGCAGCCAATCGGTACTAGCTTCCCAATACAATGAGCAGTTCTTC
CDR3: CASSQSVLASQYNEQFF

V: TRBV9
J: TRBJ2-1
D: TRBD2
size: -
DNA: TGTGCCAGCAGCGAGGGGGGACTAGCGGGAATGGCGGATACGGATGAGCAGTTCTTC
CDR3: CASSEGGLAGMADTDEQFF

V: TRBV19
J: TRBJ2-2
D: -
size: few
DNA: TGTGCCAGTAAGGCTTGGAGCAACACCGGGGAGCTGTTTTTT
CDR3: CASKAWSNTGELFF

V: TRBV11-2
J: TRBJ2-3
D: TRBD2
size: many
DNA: TGTGCCAGCAGCACGGGACTAGCGGGAGCAGATACGCAGTATTTT
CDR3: CASSTGLAGADTQYF

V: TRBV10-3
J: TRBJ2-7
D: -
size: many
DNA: TGTGCCATCAGTGATTCACAGGAACAGTACTTC
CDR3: CAISDSQEQYF

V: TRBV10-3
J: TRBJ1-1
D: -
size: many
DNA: TGTGCCATCAGTGGGGGTACGGCCCCTGAAGCTTTCTTT
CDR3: CAISGGTAPEAFF

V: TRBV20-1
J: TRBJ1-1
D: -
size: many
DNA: TGCAGTGCTAGAGAGGGTGGCACTGAAGCTTTCTTT
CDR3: CSAREGGTEAFF

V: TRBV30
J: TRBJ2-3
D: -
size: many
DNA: TGTGCCTGGAGTGTACGAGGGGTCGGAACAGATACGCAGTATTTT
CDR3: CAWSVRGVGTDTQYF

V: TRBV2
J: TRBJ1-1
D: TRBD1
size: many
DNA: TGTGCCAGCAGACTGACAGGGCCCACTGAAGCTTTCTTT
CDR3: CASRLTGPTEAFF

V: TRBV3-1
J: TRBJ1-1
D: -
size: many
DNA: TGTGCCAGCAGCCAAGAAAGGGTCGCTTTCTTT
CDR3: CASSQERVAFF

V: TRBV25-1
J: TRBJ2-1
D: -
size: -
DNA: TGTGCCAGCAGTGGCACAGAGAACAATGAGCAGTTCTTC
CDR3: CASSGTENNEQFF

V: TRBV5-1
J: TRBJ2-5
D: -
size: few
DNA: TGCACCAGCAGCTCGCATCAAGAGACCCAGTACTTC
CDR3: CTSSSHQETQYF

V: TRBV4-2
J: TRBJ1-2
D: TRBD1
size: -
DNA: TGTGCCAGCAGCCACACGGGACAGGGATATAACTATGGCTACACCTTC
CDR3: CASSHTGQGYNYGYTF

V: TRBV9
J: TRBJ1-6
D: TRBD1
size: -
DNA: TGTGCCAGCAGCGAAACCGGGACAGGGTTATCACCCCTCCACTTT
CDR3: CASSETGTGLSPLHF

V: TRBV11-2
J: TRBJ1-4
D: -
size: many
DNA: TGTGCCAGCAGCTCGAGAGGGGCAACTAATGAAAAACTGTTTTTT
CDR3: CASSSRGATNEKLFF

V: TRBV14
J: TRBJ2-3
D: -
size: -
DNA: TGTGCCAGCAGCCAAGTCCCAGTGAGGGGCCCGGATACGCAGTATTTT
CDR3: CASSQVPVRGPDTQYF

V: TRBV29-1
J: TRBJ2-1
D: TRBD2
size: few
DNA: TGCAGCGTTGAATTTTCCCTTTTAGCGGGAGTTGTTTATGAGCAGTTCTTC
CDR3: CSVEFSLLAGVVYEQFF

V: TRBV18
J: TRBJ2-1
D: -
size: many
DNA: TGTGCCAGCTCGACAGAGAGCTCCTACAATGAGCAGTTCTTC
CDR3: CASSTESSYNEQFF

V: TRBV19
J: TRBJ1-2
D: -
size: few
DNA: TGTGCCAGTACCCATCGGGGGACGGACTATGGCTACACCTTC
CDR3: CASTHRGTDYGYTF

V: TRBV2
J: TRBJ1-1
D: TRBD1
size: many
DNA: TGTGCCAGCAGTCAAAGCAGGGGGCCGTCGAACACTGAAGCTTTCTTT
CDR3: CASSQSRGPSNTEAFF

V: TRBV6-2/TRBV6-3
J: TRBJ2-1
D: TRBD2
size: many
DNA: TGTGCCAGCAGTTACCTGACTAGCGGCAATGAGCAGTTCTTC
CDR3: CASSYLTSGNEQFF

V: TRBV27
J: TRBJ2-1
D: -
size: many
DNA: TGTGCCAGCAGTTCGTCGTCGGTATGGAAGAACAATGAGCAGTTCTTC
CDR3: CASSSSSVWKNNEQFF

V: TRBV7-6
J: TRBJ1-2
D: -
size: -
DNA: TGTGCCAGCAGCTTAGGGGGGGGGCAAGGCTACACCTTC
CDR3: CASSLGGGQGYTF

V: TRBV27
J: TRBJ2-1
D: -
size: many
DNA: TGTGCCAGCAGTTTTGGTGGGAATGACTACAATGAGCAGTTCTTC
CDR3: CASSFGGNDYNEQFF

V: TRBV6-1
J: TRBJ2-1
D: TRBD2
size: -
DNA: TGTGCCAGCAACGGACTAGCGGTCGATGAGCAGTTCTTC
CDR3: CASNGLAVDEQFF

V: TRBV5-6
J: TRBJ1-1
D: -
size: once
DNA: TGTGCCAGCAGCCGGCTTGAGAACACTGAAGCTTTCTTT
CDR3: CASSRLENTEAFF

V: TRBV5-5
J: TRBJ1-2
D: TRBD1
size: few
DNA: TGTGCCAGCAGTGAGGGACAGGGGACCTATGGCTACACCTTC
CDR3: CASSEGQGTYGYTF

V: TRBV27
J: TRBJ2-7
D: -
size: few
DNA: TGTGCCAGCAGTTCCTCACGCCAATACGAGCAGTACTTC
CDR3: CASSSSRQYEQYF

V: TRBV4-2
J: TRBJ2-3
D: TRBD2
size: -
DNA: TGTGCCAGCAGCCAAGAACCCGCTAGCGGGAGAACAGATACGCAGTATTTT
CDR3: CASSQEPASGRTDTQYF

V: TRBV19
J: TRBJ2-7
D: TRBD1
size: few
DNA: TGTGCCAGTAAGGGGACAGGGGTCTCCTACGAGCAGTACTTC
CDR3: CASKGTGVSYEQYF

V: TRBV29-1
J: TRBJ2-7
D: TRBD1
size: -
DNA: TGCAGCGTTGAAGGGGGACAGGGTATTAACGAGCAGTACTTC
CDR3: CSVEGGQGINEQYF

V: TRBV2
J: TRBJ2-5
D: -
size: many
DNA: TGTGCCAGCAATACCCAGGGAAAAGAGACCCAGTACTTC
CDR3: CASNTQGKETQYF

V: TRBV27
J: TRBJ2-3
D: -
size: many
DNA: TGTGCCAGCAGTTTATTTGCGGTTCGCACAGATACGCAGTATTTT
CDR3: CASSLFAVRTDTQYF

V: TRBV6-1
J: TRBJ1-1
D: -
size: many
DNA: TGTGCCAGCAGTGATTTCGGGGCTGGCACTGAAGCTTTCTTT
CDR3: CASSDFGAGTEAFF

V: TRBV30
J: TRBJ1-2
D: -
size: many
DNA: TGTGCCTGGTTACGTGTGGCTGGCTACACCTTC
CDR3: CAWLRVAGYTF

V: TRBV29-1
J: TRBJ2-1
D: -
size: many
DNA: TGCAGCGCAGGGACGGAGTACAATGAGCAGTTCTTC
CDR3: CSAGTEYNEQFF

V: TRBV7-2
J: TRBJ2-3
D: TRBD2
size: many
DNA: TGTGCCAGCAGCTTAAGCGGGAGGGCCGGGGATACGCAGTATTTT
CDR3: CASSLSGRAGDTQYF

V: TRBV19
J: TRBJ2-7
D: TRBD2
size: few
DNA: TGTGCCAGTAGTATATCTTCTAGCGGGAGTTACGAGCAGTACTTC
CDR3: CASSISSSGSYEQYF

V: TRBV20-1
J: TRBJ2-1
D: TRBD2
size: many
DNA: TGCAGTGCTAGGGATGACGTAGCGGGAAGAGATGAGCAGTTCTTC
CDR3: CSARDDVAGRDEQFF

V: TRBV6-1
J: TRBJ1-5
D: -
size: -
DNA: TGTGCCAGCAGCGGCGGGCAGGTTAGCAATCAGCCCCAGCATTTT
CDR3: CASSGGQVSNQPQHF

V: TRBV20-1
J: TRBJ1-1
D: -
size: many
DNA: TGCAGTGCTAGAGATAGTAAGCTGAACACTGAAGCTTTCTTT
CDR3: CSARDSKLNTEAFF

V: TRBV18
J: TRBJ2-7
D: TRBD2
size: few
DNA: TGTGCCAGCTCACCGGGGACTAGCGGGAGGGTGTACGAGCAGTACTTC
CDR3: CASSPGTSGRVYEQYF

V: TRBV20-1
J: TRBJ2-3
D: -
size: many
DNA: TGCAGTGCTAGAGCGATAGGACTGCGCACAGATACGCAGTATTTT
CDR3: CSARAIGLRTDTQYF